These 24 T cell receptor beta chains were all obtained from the same sample, sequenced in a study of vaccination effects on CD4 cells after COVID-19. Their cognate antigens are unknown. The protocol was immunoSEQ multiplex PCR, while the TCRdb copy is restricted to in-frame clones and leaves out a portion. Of about 80,000 clones listed, 60% to 80% are singletons. Sequencing was preceded by expansion of antigen-specific CD4+ T cells with viral peptide pools in the ViraFEST assay. When roughly eleven days of culture had elapsed, CD4+ T cells were isolated. Each person got two doses of an mRNA SARS-CoV-2 vaccine, BNT162b2 or mRNA-1273. The sequencing used CD4+ T cells from PBMCs cultured with HCoV-OC43 spike peptides, collected after COVID-19 vaccination. Regarding subset: HCoV-OC43 spike overlapping peptide pool stimulation. These receptors were taken from a human donor who received a COVID-19 vaccine.

J is TRBJ1-6 and V is TRBV19; D unresolved. Trimming stripped 2 bases from V and 6 bases from J, with 14 bases between. Germline V gene sequence: CDR1 LNHDA, CDR2 SQIVND (reference sequence). The CDR3 has 16 residues. CDR3 protein: CASSIKSGLANSPLHF. The CDR3 DNA reads as TGTGCCAGTAGTATAAAGAGCGGGTTAGCTAATTCACCCCTCCACTTT.

The V gene is TRBV13, the J gene TRBJ2-3; 11 nucleotides align to TRBD2. The CDR3 totals 17 residues. The germline V gene has CDR1 PRHDT and CDR2 FYEKMQ (reference sequence). J gave up 0 bases and V 0 bases, and 2 bases lay outside the gene matches. Written as DNA, the CDR3 is TGTGCCAGCAGCTTAGGTCTAGCGGGGGGCAGCACAGATACGCAGTATTTT. Amino acid sequence: CASSLGLAGGSTDTQYF.

The CDR3 coding sequence is TGTGCCAGCTCATCTCGGACTAGCGGGGTTATAGAGACCCAGTACTTC. It translates to CASSSRTSGVIETQYF. This rearrangement joins TRBV18 to TRBJ2-5; 12 nucleotides align to TRBD2. In germline, CDR1 is KGHSH, CDR2 LQKENI. The CDR3 totals 16 residues. Trimming removed 5 bases from V and 4 bases from J; junction bases left unmatched: 8.

The genes are TRBV5-5 and TRBJ1-2; D gene ambiguous. Germline CDR1 reads SGHKS; CDR2 reads YYEKEE (reference sequence). V lost 5 bases to trimming and J lost 4 bases, with 18 bases between them. The CDR3 consists of 15 residues. For the CDR3, the DNA is TGTGCCAGCAGAAGGACGGAGGGAAGTGCCTATGGCTACACCTTC. As protein: CASRRTEGSAYGYTF.

This clone has a handful of counts. The genes are TRBV4-1 and TRBJ1-5, with a possible D match to TRBD1 (6 bases). The V gene's germline CDR1 is MGHRA and CDR2 YSYEKL. The CDR3 totals 15 residues. Deletions cut 4 bases from V and 2 bases from J, with 12 bases between. CDR3 bases: TGCGCCAGCAGCCCCCCAGGGGCCGGCAATCAGCCCCAGCATTTT. Protein: CASSPPGAGNQPQHF.

In this sample, this clone turned up a few times. Additional DNA sequences in this sample encode the identical CDR3. The rearrangement uses TRBV2 and TRBJ2-2, with D tentatively TRBD1 (5 bases). V gave up 7 bases and J gave up 4 bases, with 13 bases separating them. CDR3 length equals 14 residues. Germline loops: CDR1 SNHLY, CDR2 FYNNEI. The CDR3 here is CASKGQGRTGELFF. CDR3 DNA sequence: TGTGCCAGCAAAGGTCAGGGTCGCACCGGGGAGCTGTTTTTT.

The chain joins TRBV6-2 or TRBV6-3 to TRBJ1-3; D gene ambiguous. The V gene lost 2 bases and the J gene lost 0 bases, with 11 bases spanning the gap. The CDR3 is 16 amino acids. Germline V CDR1 and CDR2: MNHEY, SVGEGT. The CDR3 DNA sequence: TGTGCCAGCAGTTACAAGTCCCCCCACTCTGGAAACACCATATATTTT. Residues: CASSYKSPHSGNTIYF.

The rearrangement joins TRBV28 to TRBJ2-1; 8 nucleotides agree with TRBD2. CDR1 and CDR2 (germline): MDHEN, SYDVKM. Trimming at V came to 6 bases and at J to 4 bases, leaving 5 bases not matched to a gene. The CDR3 length is 14 residues. CDR3 sequence reads: CASSSGGVYNEQFF. The DNA for the CDR3 is TGTGCCAGCAGCTCGGGGGGGGTATACAATGAGCAGTTCTTC. The full variable domain, its missing parts supplied by reference TRBV28 and TRBJ2-1, is DVKVTQSSRYLVKRTGEKVFLECVQDMDHENMFWYRQDPGLGLRLIYFSYDVKMKEKGDIPEGYSVSREKKERFSLILESASTNQTSMYLCASSSGGVYNEQFFGPGTRLTVL.

The chain is built from TRBV5-1 and TRBJ2-5, with D possibly TRBD2 on 6 matching bases. The germline CDR1 and CDR2 sequences are SGHRS and YFSETQ. V was cut by 0 bases and J by 5 bases, with 20 bases left in between. This CDR3 has 17 amino acids. The CDR3 protein is CASSLAAGDGGQETQYF. The CDR3 coding sequence is TGCGCCAGCAGCTTGGCCGCTGGGGACGGGGGTCAGGAGACCCAGTACTTC.

V gene TRBV9 combines with J gene TRBJ2-2; TRBD2 aligns across 7 bases. CDR3 length: 17 amino acids. Unmatched junction bases numbered 15, after V lost 4 bases and J lost 6 bases. Germline V CDR1 and CDR2: SGDLS, YYNGEE. This CDR3 is CASSPLVEAGYAGELFF. Here the CDR3 DNA reads TGTGCCAGCAGCCCCCTGGTCGAAGCGGGATACGCCGGGGAGCTGTTTTTT. The full variable domain, in which reference TRBV9 and TRBJ2-2 provide the parts outside the CDR3, is DSGVTQTPKHLITATGQRVTLRCSPRSGDLSVYWYQQSLDQGLQFLIQYYNGEERAKGNILERFSAQQFPDLHSELNLSSLELGDSALYFCASSPLVEAGYAGELFFGEGSRLTVL.

The chain carries TRBV5-1 and TRBJ2-2; the D is unclear. Germline CDR1 reads SGHRS; CDR2 reads YFSETQ. The CDR3 spans 14 residues. V was clipped by 8 bases and J by 6 bases, with 17 bases between them. The CDR3 DNA follows: TGCGCCAGTCAGGCAGGTTCGCTCTCCGGGGAGCTGTTTTTT. Translating gives CASQAGSLSGELFF.

The chain carries TRBV5-1 and TRBJ2-5, with D unresolved. CDR3 length: 12 amino acids. Trimming removed 0 bases at V and 5 bases at J, with 5 bases between. Germline loops: CDR1 SGHRS, CDR2 YFSETQ. The CDR3 is CASSLGLETQYF. The CDR3 nucleotides read TGCGCCAGCAGCTTGGGGCTGGAGACCCAGTACTTC.

The chain joins TRBV2 to TRBJ1-2; 9 positions agree with TRBD1. V lost 8 bases to trimming and J lost 0 bases; unmatched junction nucleotides: 13. From germline, CDR1 is SNHLY and CDR2 FYNNEI. The CDR3 runs 17 residues. The CDR3 region is CASENRGRGEANYGYTF. CDR3 coding DNA: TGTGCCAGCGAGAACAGGGGGCGCGGGGAGGCTAACTATGGCTACACCTTC.

The V gene is TRBV24-1, the J gene TRBJ2-5, with 11 nucleotides matching TRBD1. V lost 2 bases and J lost 4; bases outside the gene matches: 5. Germline values: CDR1 KGHDR, CDR2 SFDVKD. CDR3 length equals 16 residues. The CDR3: CATSDSGTGGRETQYF. The CDR3 nucleotides read TGTGCCACCAGTGATTCCGGGACAGGGGGTAGAGAGACCCAGTACTTC.

V gene TRBV6-2 or TRBV6-3 combines with J gene TRBJ2-7; no reliable D call. The germline V and J ends were trimmed by 4 bases and 0 bases, with 13 bases remaining between them. CDR1 is MNHEY, CDR2 SVGEGT, per germline. This CDR3 has 15 residues. The CDR3 protein is CASSLGATSSYEQYV. DNA of the CDR3: TGTGCCAGCAGTTTAGGTGCGACGAGCTCCTACGAGCAGTACGTC.

This clone was counted only a few times. The chain couples TRBV5-6 to TRBJ1-2, with TRBD1 matching 9 bases. This CDR3 contains 13 residues. With 4 bases clipped from V and 6 bases from J, the junction kept 4 bases outside the gene matches. CDR1 and CDR2 (germline): SGHDT, YYEEEE. CDR3 DNA: TGTGCCAGCAGCCTAACAGGGGGCGATGGCTACACCTTC. Protein: CASSLTGGDGYTF.

This chain connects TRBV9 to TRBJ2-1, with D perhaps being TRBD1 or TRBD2 (6 bases each). The germline CDR1 and CDR2 sequences are SGDLS and YYNGEE. V was clipped by 0 bases and J by 0 bases, with 13 bases between them. The CDR3 runs 17 residues. In DNA form, the CDR3 reads TGTGCCAGCAGCGTAGAAGTCGGGGGCAGCTCCTACAATGAGCAGTTCTTC. Translated, it gives CASSVEVGGSSYNEQFF.

This chain uses TRBV29-1 with TRBJ2-3, with D possibly TRBD1 on 5 matching bases. Germline CDR1 and CDR2: SQVTM and ANQGSEA. The CDR3 is 16 amino acids. The V end was cut by 1 base, the J end by 0 bases, with 14 bases between. The CDR3 DNA reads as TGCAGCGTTGAAGGGTCCGGAAAGGGGAGCACAGATACGCAGTATTTT. This gives the protein CSVEGSGKGSTDTQYF.

CDR3 region: CASSDTIQGKLYF. DNA of the CDR3: TGTGCCAGCAGTGATACGATCCAGGGGAAATTGTACTTC. J is TRBJ2-5 and V is TRBV25-1, with D perhaps TRBD1 (6 bases). The CDR3 is made up of 13 amino acids. The ends were cut back, 3 bases at V and 13 bases at J, with 18 bases in the middle. Germline V gene sequence: CDR1 MGHDK, CDR2 SYGVNS.

The chain's CDR3 is CASSRGVGELFF. Written as DNA, the CDR3 is TGTGCCAGCAGCCGAGGGGTAGGGGAGCTGTTTTTT. The rearrangement uses TRBV3-1 (or the pseudogene TRBV3-2) and TRBJ2-2; D might be TRBD1 or TRBD2, each matching 5 bases. The V gene lost 4 bases and the J gene lost 8 bases, with 8 bases spanning the gap. The CDR3 has 12 amino acids. The germline gives CDR1 LGHDT, CDR2 YNNKEL (reference sequence).

This clone appeared a few times. V is TRBV11-2 and J is TRBJ1-6; D ambiguous. CDR1 and CDR2 from the germline V gene are SGHAT and FQNNGV. CDR3 length equals 19 residues. V lost 7 bases and J lost 1, with 23 bases in between. This chain's CDR3 is CASTPVRTSHRSYNSPLHF. Here the CDR3 DNA reads TGTGCCAGCACCCCGGTCCGGACGTCCCATCGATCCTATAATTCACCCCTCCACTTT.

This clone was counted only a few times. The chain is built from TRBV4-1 and TRBJ1-2; TRBD1 is a possible D gene (5 bases). V gave up 1 base and J gave up 2 bases, with 14 bases separating them. The CDR3 has 16 amino acids. In germline, CDR1 is MGHRA, CDR2 YSYEKL. The CDR3 DNA reads TGCGCCAGCAGCCAAGTTCTATCAGGGACCAACTATGGCTACACCTTC. Its translation is CASSQVLSGTNYGYTF.

The V gene is TRBV6-5, the J gene TRBJ1-1, with no clear D. The CDR3 totals 13 residues. The germline V gene encodes CDR1 MNHEY and CDR2 SVGAGI. Trimming removed 6 bases from V and 1 base from J, with 9 bases in between. In nucleotides, the CDR3 is TGTGCCAGCAGCACCAAGGGGAACACTGAAGCTTTCTTT. Its protein product is CASSTKGNTEAFF.

This clone was seen just once. The chain employs TRBV7-8 and TRBJ2-6; 8 nucleotides line up with TRBD2. Looked up from germline, CDR1 is SGHVS and CDR2 is FQNEAQ. Trimming cost V 5 bases and J 4 bases; bases outside gene matches: 7. The CDR3 sequence is 16 residues long. CDR3 sequence: CASSAPGGSGANVLTF. CDR3 nucleotides: TGTGCCAGCAGCGCCCCGGGGGGGTCCGGGGCCAACGTCCTGACTTTC. Based on the CDR3 plus reference TRBV7-8 and TRBJ2-6, the full variable domain is GAGVSQSPRYKVAKRGQDVALRCDPISGHVSLFWYQQALGQGPEFLTYFQNEAQLDKSGLPSDRFFAERPEGSVSTLKIQRTQQEDSAVYLCASSAPGGSGANVLTFGAGSRLTVL.